This T cell receptor (beta chain) was recorded in a study of siplizumab effects on memory and regulatory T cells. The study, taken as a whole, reports: Solely a minor proportion of alloreactive clones could be assigned to unstimulated subsets. There appeared to be greater diversity in naive T cells than in memory cells, and naive T cells seemed major contributors to the alloresponse. Significantly reduced by siplizumab was the cumulative frequency of alloreactive sequences, namely those traceable to unstimulated CD4+ memory cells.

Produced via immunoSEQ multiplex PCR; TCRdb's table is partial and in-frame only. In the table there are approximately 100,000 clones, about nine tenths of which are singletons. The trim removed 4 bases at V and 1 base at J, leaving 1 base unmatched. The CDR3 has 14 residues. Germline assignment: CDR1 LGHNA and CDR2 YNFKEQ. This clone has more than one count but fewer than ten. Antigen unknown. Sequenced material: CD4+ T cells sorted from blood. The rearrangement joins TRBV4-2 to TRBJ1-5, with 7 nucleotides matching TRBD1. This clonotype originated in a human donor in good health. Some clones in this sample may be carry-over from other donors' samples. The CDR3 reads CASSPGQSNQPQHF. CDR3 coding DNA: TGTGCCAGCAGCCCGGGACAGAGCAATCAGCCCCAGCATTTT.